The T cell receptor beta chain under discussion was sequenced for a study of tumor-infiltrating lymphocytes in primary liver carcinoma. Trimming stripped 3 bases from V and 7 bases from J, with 19 bases between. Germline lookup yields CDR1 SGHAT and CDR2 FQDESV (reference sequence). This CDR3 comprises 16 residues. Germline DNA was also extracted, and blood RNA was taken from unsorted whole blood. From roughly 470 ng total RNA, TCR beta cDNA was generated with a primer in the constant region. Slightly modified ARM-PCR with three nested multiplex PCR rounds yielded TCR beta libraries. Running around 9 cycles apiece, the first two PCR rounds relied on TRBV1-TRBV30 forward primers together with a C-beta reverse primer. TCRdb re-called the multiplex PCR reads through MiXCR, storing one row per CDR3 protein. In the table there are approximately 320,000 distinct CDR3 sequences, 50% to 60% of which are singletons.

Sequences were obtained from peripheral blood. This chain connects TRBV11-1 to TRBJ2-1, with D possibly matching TRBD2 (6 bases). This TCR came from a woman under 40 with primary liver carcinoma and hepatitis B virus infection. The DNA of the CDR3 is TGTGCCAGCAGCTTTCGTACGGGAACCCGGGGGAATGAGCAGTTCTTC. This gives the protein CASSFRTGTRGNEQFF.